The sequence of this T cell receptor beta chain was determined in a study of T cell responses to AZD1222 COVID-19 vaccine. The CDR3 is 13 residues long. Germline V gives CDR1 SGDLS, CDR2 YYNGEE. The V end was cut by 3 bases, the J end by 5 bases, with 9 bases between. Data came from immunoSEQ multiplex PCR; TCRdb stores just in-frame clones and leaves some out. Among about 120,000 clones listed, around 92% were seen once. The genes are TRBV9 and TRBJ2-4; TRBD1 is a possible D gene (5 bases). The sequence was collected from an adult in good health. Specimen: peripheral blood, collected on day 0 of AZD1222 vaccination. The CDR3 DNA follows: TGTGCCAGCAGCGCCCTAGGGGAAAACATTCAGTACTTC. Residues: CASSALGENIQYF.